This T cell receptor (beta chain) emerged from a study of CD8 T cells in Susac syndrome. Study-wide results and limits: The authors acknowledged that their TCR sequencing and HLA analysis involved a relatively small number of individuals.

In the case of this clonotype: The antigen remains unidentified.

The CDR3 consists of 13 residues. V lost 5 bases and J lost 3; bases outside the gene matches: 3. CDR1 is SQVTM, CDR2 ANQGSEA, per germline. Random hexamers were used to reverse transcribe roughly 0.45 to 1 ug of RNA. One entry per CDR3 protein results from TCRdb running MiXCR on the immunoSEQ multiplex PCR reads. This sample has 130,000 or so distinct CDR3 sequences, with roughly 76% found just once. This clonotype was obtained from a human donor with multiple sclerosis. The chain carries TRBV29-1 and TRBJ2-3, with 9 nucleotides matching TRBD1. Sequenced sample: CD8+ T cells from PBMCs. CDR3: CSVSGQGTDTQYF. The CDR3 nucleotides read TGCAGCGTTAGTGGACAGGGGACAGATACGCAGTATTTT.